This T cell receptor (beta chain) was retrieved from a study of human T cells and chemical hapten exposure (dated by TCRdb to the early 2020s). For the wider study: Libraries were combined into a pool for sequencing, and differences in TCR yield between samples came mainly from small differences in library volumes within the pool. Peripheral blood TCR repertoire changes were tracked in vivo in alopecia patients during primary and secondary sensitization to the hapten diphenylcyclopropenone (DPC). Each blood RNA sample was used to sequence both TCR alpha and TCR beta chains. The paper as a whole reports these results and caveats: The number of TCRs above 1 in 1000 frequency did not change with DPC sensitization; there was no evidence of global repertoire structure alterations. After repeated subsampling, the strength of the expansion versus patch-test correlation and the threshold at which it became significant changed.

This clonotype was detected many times. What antigen it recognizes has not been identified. No clone much larger than this one lies a single base away; base qualities are absent. Library creation used RACE. The instrument given in TCRdb is NextSeq 500. During library preparation, unique molecular identifiers were attached to individual cDNA molecules so that TCRs could be counted quantitatively and reproducibly. In the authors' own workflow: The median number of TCRs per sample was over 95,000, ranging from roughly 20,000 to 700,000. The Decombinator software suite was used to annotate V, J and CDR3 in the TCR reads. For the PS versus PT1 abundance plots, all samples were subsampled to the same number of TCRs (28,000). Expanded TCRs were defined as absent before sensitization and observed at least eight times at the 2-week time point. TCRdb passed the public sequencing reads through fastp at Q25 and MiXCR, retaining productive beta sequences. One record per CDR3 amino acid sequence lists the most common genes and DNA. These V and J calls are TCRdb output, not the study's own analysis. The sample records 28,000 or so distinct CDR3 sequences, about 7% of which are singletons. The ten largest account for under 10% of the sample.

Per the publication, the time point label means: healthy volunteer bleed at 2 weeks. Total RNA was extracted from unfractionated whole blood collected in Tempus Blood RNA tubes. Four or five healthy volunteers served as TCR sequencing controls and were bled at day 0, 2 weeks and 6 weeks. CDR1 and CDR2, per the germline V gene, are SGHAT and FQNNGV. V is cut back by 5 bases and J by 7 bases, with 19 bases in the junction unmatched. The CDR3 sequence holds 19 residues, the cysteine and phenylalanine included. CDR3 DNA only is kept here, 57 bases in frame from base 1. The receptor was derived from a human donor in good health. Some clones in this sample may be carry-over from other donors' samples. Source material: whole blood. The chain links TRBV11-2 with TRBJ2-3; 12 bases in the middle match TRBD2. CDR3 loop: CASSHPLPGASGRAHTQYF. The nucleotide sequence is TGTGCCAGCAGCCACCCACTCCCCGGGGCTAGCGGGAGGGCTCATACGCAGTATTTT.